The rows below give T cell receptor beta chains drawn from one sample of a study of OX40 agonist ivuxolimab in advanced cancers. Clones were sequenced by immunoSEQ multiplex PCR, and TCRdb holds only the in-frame ones, with some missing. The sample gives some 77,000 clones, around 88% of which show up once; roughly 2.9% is in the top ten. The sample in question was CD4+ or CD8+ T cells sorted from blood, obtained in a trial of the OX40 agonist ivuxolimab. The receptors originated from an adult with an advanced solid tumor such as melanoma, head and neck, liver or kidney cancer. CDR3s include the opening cysteine and the closing phenylalanine or tryptophan. The order of the fields is J gene, V gene, clone size, D gene, CDR3 protein, CDR3 DNA. D genes are given only for firm matches. Not every row has a clone size; where given, it reads once, few, many or a size class.

J gene: TRBJ1-2
V gene: TRBV19
clone size: .
D gene: TRBD1
CDR3 protein: CASSIHFGQEKSNYGYTF
CDR3 DNA: TGTGCCAGTAGTATACATTTCGGACAGGAGAAATCTAACTATGGCTACACCTTC

J gene: TRBJ2-1
V gene: TRBV5-6
clone size: .
D gene: .
CDR3 protein: CASSPFSGGTYNEQFF
CDR3 DNA: TGTGCCAGCAGCCCGTTTTCGGGTGGCACCTACAATGAGCAGTTCTTC

J gene: TRBJ1-3
V gene: TRBV15
clone size: few
D gene: .
CDR3 protein: CATSRGSFTSGNTIYF
CDR3 DNA: TGTGCCACCAGCAGAGGTAGCTTCACCTCTGGAAACACCATATATTTT

J gene: TRBJ2-2
V gene: TRBV30
clone size: .
D gene: .
CDR3 protein: CAWSVGGTTGELFF
CDR3 DNA: TGTGCCTGGAGTGTAGGAGGGACCACCGGGGAGCTGTTTTTT

J gene: TRBJ1-5
V gene: TRBV6-5
clone size: .
D gene: TRBD1
CDR3 protein: CASSDRGGNQPQHF
CDR3 DNA: TGTGCCAGCAGTGACAGGGGAGGCAATCAGCCCCAGCATTTT

J gene: TRBJ1-1
V gene: TRBV2
clone size: .
D gene: TRBD1
CDR3 protein: CASRPQGAWTEAFF
CDR3 DNA: TGTGCCAGCAGGCCCCAGGGGGCTTGGACTGAAGCTTTCTTT

J gene: TRBJ2-3
V gene: TRBV11-2
clone size: .
D gene: TRBD2
CDR3 protein: CASSLSSGRAVPDTQYF
CDR3 DNA: TGTGCCAGCAGCTTAAGTAGCGGGAGGGCCGTCCCAGATACGCAGTATTTT

J gene: TRBJ2-7
V gene: TRBV6-1
clone size: .
D gene: .
CDR3 protein: CASSPYGLGGYEQYF
CDR3 DNA: TGTGCCAGCAGCCCATACGGACTAGGGGGCTACGAGCAGTACTTC

J gene: TRBJ1-1
V gene: TRBV5-5
clone size: .
D gene: .
CDR3 protein: CASSFGPGAEAFF
CDR3 DNA: TGTGCCAGCAGCTTTGGCCCCGGCGCTGAAGCTTTCTTT

J gene: TRBJ2-5
V gene: TRBV5-6
clone size: .
D gene: .
CDR3 protein: CASSSTQMVETQYF
CDR3 DNA: TGTGCCAGCAGCTCGACCCAGATGGTGGAGACCCAGTACTTC

J gene: TRBJ2-2
V gene: TRBV4-1
clone size: .
D gene: .
CDR3 protein: CATRGFSTGELFF
CDR3 DNA: TGCGCCACCCGCGGGTTTAGCACCGGGGAGCTGTTTTTT

J gene: TRBJ2-7
V gene: TRBV2
clone size: once
D gene: TRBD1
CDR3 protein: CASTKDRSYEQYF
CDR3 DNA: TGTGCCAGCACAAAGGACAGGTCCTACGAGCAGTACTTC

J gene: TRBJ1-2
V gene: TRBV6-5
clone size: .
D gene: .
CDR3 protein: CASSPGGAGGYTF
CDR3 DNA: TGTGCCAGCAGTCCCGGGGGGGCGGGTGGCTACACCTTC

J gene: TRBJ2-5
V gene: TRBV27
clone size: .
D gene: TRBD2
CDR3 protein: CASSALAGGQETQYF
CDR3 DNA: TGTGCCAGCAGTGCTCTAGCGGGGGGGCAAGAGACCCAGTACTTC

J gene: TRBJ1-2
V gene: TRBV7-3
clone size: .
D gene: .
CDR3 protein: CASSLMVAPTGSNYGYTF
CDR3 DNA: TGTGCCAGCAGCTTAATGGTAGCCCCGACAGGTTCTAACTATGGCTACACCTTC

J gene: TRBJ2-7
V gene: TRBV2
clone size: .
D gene: TRBD2
CDR3 protein: CASRSLAGRGDEQYF
CDR3 DNA: TGTGCCAGCAGGTCGTTAGCGGGGCGCGGCGACGAGCAGTACTTC

J gene: TRBJ2-3
V gene: TRBV4-1
clone size: .
D gene: .
CDR3 protein: CASSQDLSRTDTQYF
CDR3 DNA: TGCGCCAGCAGCCAAGACCTGAGCCGCACAGATACGCAGTATTTT

J gene: TRBJ1-4
V gene: TRBV6-6
clone size: .
D gene: TRBD1
CDR3 protein: CASSSSGGYEKLFF
CDR3 DNA: TGTGCCAGCAGTTCTTCAGGGGGGTACGAAAAACTGTTTTTT

J gene: TRBJ1-2
V gene: TRBV5-1
clone size: .
D gene: TRBD1
CDR3 protein: CASTMITGGVVSGYTF
CDR3 DNA: TGCGCCAGCACCATGATTACAGGGGGGGTCGTCTCTGGCTACACCTTC

J gene: TRBJ1-2
V gene: TRBV7-2
clone size: .
D gene: TRBD1
CDR3 protein: CASSSSQGFYGYTF
CDR3 DNA: TGTGCCAGCAGCTCCTCACAGGGGTTCTATGGCTACACCTTC

J gene: TRBJ2-3
V gene: TRBV7-8
clone size: .
D gene: .
CDR3 protein: CASGGSDTQYF
CDR3 DNA: TGTGCCAGCGGGGGGTCAGATACGCAGTATTTT

J gene: TRBJ1-4
V gene: TRBV4-1
clone size: .
D gene: .
CDR3 protein: CASSQDRGSRNEKLFF
CDR3 DNA: TGCGCCAGCAGCCAAGATAGGGGGAGTCGGAATGAAAAACTGTTTTTT

J gene: TRBJ2-7
V gene: TRBV4-2
clone size: .
D gene: TRBD2
CDR3 protein: CASSRMGLAAYEQYF
CDR3 DNA: TGTGCCAGCAGCCGGATGGGACTAGCAGCCTACGAGCAGTACTTC

J gene: TRBJ2-2
V gene: TRBV28
clone size: .
D gene: .
CDR3 protein: CASSPRTSNTGELFF
CDR3 DNA: TGTGCCAGCAGTCCCCGAACATCTAACACCGGGGAGCTGTTTTTT

J gene: TRBJ2-2
V gene: TRBV5-6
clone size: .
D gene: TRBD2
CDR3 protein: CASSLTSGRAYTGELFF
CDR3 DNA: TGTGCCAGCAGCTTAACTAGCGGGAGGGCCTACACCGGGGAGCTGTTTTTT

J gene: TRBJ1-5
V gene: TRBV28
clone size: .
D gene: .
CDR3 protein: CASSFTGYSNQPQHF
CDR3 DNA: TGTGCCAGCAGTTTCACGGGGTATAGCAATCAGCCCCAGCATTTT

J gene: TRBJ2-2
V gene: TRBV5-4
clone size: once
D gene: TRBD2
CDR3 protein: CASSRLAGVTGELFF
CDR3 DNA: TGTGCCAGCAGTCGACTAGCGGGAGTAACCGGGGAGCTGTTTTTT

J gene: TRBJ2-5
V gene: TRBV4-1
clone size: .
D gene: TRBD1
CDR3 protein: CASSFSAPRGQETQYF
CDR3 DNA: TGCGCCAGCAGCTTCTCTGCGCCCAGGGGGCAGGAGACCCAGTACTTC

J gene: TRBJ2-5
V gene: TRBV11-3
clone size: .
D gene: .
CDR3 protein: CSCGAGQETQYF
CDR3 DNA: TGTAGCTGTGGTGCGGGACAAGAGACCCAGTACTTC

J gene: TRBJ2-3
V gene: TRBV19
clone size: once
D gene: .
CDR3 protein: CASRRQLTEDTQYF
CDR3 DNA: TGTGCCAGTAGAAGGCAGTTGACGGAAGATACGCAGTATTTT

J gene: TRBJ1-4
V gene: TRBV7-9
clone size: .
D gene: .
CDR3 protein: CASSPRRAGEKLFF
CDR3 DNA: TGTGCCAGCAGCCCCCGAAGGGCCGGGGAAAAACTGTTTTTT

J gene: TRBJ2-7
V gene: TRBV6-5
clone size: .
D gene: .
CDR3 protein: CASSPVGTDYEQYF
CDR3 DNA: TGTGCCAGCAGTCCCGTGGGGACTGACTACGAGCAGTACTTC

J gene: TRBJ1-2
V gene: TRBV5-5
clone size: .
D gene: TRBD1
CDR3 protein: CASSTGGQGVNGYTF
CDR3 DNA: TGTGCCAGCAGCACGGGGGGACAGGGTGTTAATGGCTACACCTTC

J gene: TRBJ2-1
V gene: TRBV2
clone size: few
D gene: .
CDR3 protein: CASTLGGNEQFF
CDR3 DNA: TGTGCCAGCACCCTTGGGGGGAATGAGCAGTTCTTC

J gene: TRBJ1-1
V gene: TRBV25-1
clone size: .
D gene: TRBD1
CDR3 protein: CASSDPLQGPTEAFF
CDR3 DNA: TGTGCCAGCAGTGATCCCCTACAGGGGCCCACTGAAGCTTTCTTT

J gene: TRBJ2-1
V gene: TRBV11-2
clone size: .
D gene: .
CDR3 protein: CASSPQTYGVGFF
CDR3 DNA: TGTGCCAGCAGCCCACAAACATACGGGGTTGGGTTCTTC

J gene: TRBJ1-1
V gene: TRBV5-6
clone size: .
D gene: .
CDR3 protein: CASSLGTEAFF
CDR3 DNA: TGTGCCAGCAGCTTGGGGACTGAAGCTTTCTTT

J gene: TRBJ2-7
V gene: TRBV5-4
clone size: .
D gene: .
CDR3 protein: CASSYMSGREQYF
CDR3 DNA: TGTGCCAGCAGCTACATGTCGGGCCGGGAGCAGTACTTC

J gene: TRBJ2-1
V gene: TRBV6-5
clone size: .
D gene: TRBD1
CDR3 protein: CASSGQGTSYNEQFF
CDR3 DNA: TGTGCCAGCAGTGGACAGGGGACTTCCTACAATGAGCAGTTCTTC

J gene: TRBJ2-1
V gene: TRBV10-1
clone size: .
D gene: .
CDR3 protein: CASSAGRGRSSYNEQFF
CDR3 DNA: TGCGCCAGCAGTGCGGGCAGGGGACGAAGCTCCTACAATGAGCAGTTCTTC

J gene: TRBJ2-6
V gene: TRBV25-1
clone size: .
D gene: .
CDR3 protein: CASSHRRSGANVLTF
CDR3 DNA: TGTGCCAGCAGCCACAGGCGCTCTGGGGCCAACGTCCTGACTTTC

J gene: TRBJ2-1
V gene: TRBV19
clone size: .
D gene: .
CDR3 protein: CASTPPGTGDNEQFF
CDR3 DNA: TGTGCCAGTACCCCACCCGGAACTGGGGACAATGAGCAGTTCTTC

J gene: TRBJ2-3
V gene: TRBV5-4
clone size: .
D gene: TRBD2
CDR3 protein: CAAQERGYTDTQYF
CDR3 DNA: TGTGCCGCCCAAGAGCGGGGGTACACAGATACGCAGTATTTT

J gene: TRBJ1-2
V gene: TRBV20-1
clone size: .
D gene: TRBD1
CDR3 protein: CSAGQDGYTF
CDR3 DNA: TGCAGTGCGGGACAGGATGGCTACACCTTC

J gene: TRBJ1-4
V gene: TRBV30
clone size: .
D gene: .
CDR3 protein: CAWSGRREKLFF
CDR3 DNA: TGTGCCTGGAGTGGACGACGTGAAAAACTGTTTTTT

J gene: TRBJ1-3
V gene: TRBV18
clone size: .
D gene: .
CDR3 protein: CASSGQVENTIYF
CDR3 DNA: TGTGCCAGCTCAGGCCAGGTCGAAAACACCATATATTTT

J gene: TRBJ2-1
V gene: TRBV12-2
clone size: .
D gene: .
CDR3 protein: CASRLACIVGDNNEQFF
CDR3 DNA: TGTGCAAGTCGCTTAGCGTGTATAGTCGGGGACAACAATGAGCAGTTCTTC